The 17 T cell receptor beta chains below come from one sample, sequenced in a study of naive and memory T cell subsets. Two oligonucleotides, mixed equimolar, formed the beta constant-region primer covering TRBC1 and TRBC2. MiXCR, applied by TCRdb to the UMI-ligation and nested PCR reads, yields one record per CDR3 protein. Among about 80,000 distinct CDR3 sequences listed, over 10% were seen once. The source material was central memory CD4+ T cells from blood. Receptors originate from a human donor in good health.

This chain uses TRBV28 with TRBJ2-3; D not certain. This CDR3 is built from 12 residues. The ends were cut back, 6 bases at V and 4 bases at J, with 8 bases in the middle. Per the germline V gene, CDR1 is MDHEN and CDR2 is SYDVKM. This CDR3 reads CASRTSADTQYF. CDR3 sequence (DNA): TGTGCCAGCAGGACGAGCGCAGATACGCAGTATTTT.

The genes are TRBV20-1 and TRBJ1-5; unclear D gene. Trimming left V 6 bases short and J 3 bases short, with 18 bases between. The CDR3 has 15 amino acids. CDR1 is DFQATT, CDR2 SNEGSKA, per germline (reference sequence). CDR3 nucleotides: TGCAGTGCCCCCCTACGGGCAGGCCCCAATCAGCCCCAGCATTTT. Translated: CSAPLRAGPNQPQHF.

This clonotype was detected a few times. The chain employs TRBV5-1 and TRBJ2-5; D is possibly TRBD2 (6 bases). This CDR3 comprises 15 residues. V gave up 8 bases and J gave up 3 bases, with 20 bases separating them. CDR1 and CDR2 from the germline V gene are SGHRS and YFSETQ. CDR3 bases: TGCGCCAGTAAATCCGGGACTCCCGGGGAAGAGACCCAGTACTTC. It is translated as CASKSGTPGEETQYF.

The chain has TRBV6-5 and TRBJ1-1; possibly TRBD1 for D (5 bases). This CDR3 is 14 amino acids long. CDR1 and CDR2 from the germline V gene are MNHEY and SVGAGI. The germline V and J ends were trimmed by 4 bases and 3 bases, with 12 bases remaining between them. Here the CDR3 DNA reads TGTGCCAGCAGTTTGGGGGACCGATACACTGAAGCTTTCTTT. Amino acid sequence: CASSLGDRYTEAFF.

This clonotype was seen ten or more times. The V call is TRBV10-3, the J call TRBJ1-1, with 7 bases matching TRBD1. The CDR3 covers 14 residues. CDR1 ENHRY and CDR2 SYGVKD come from the germline V gene. The trim removed 6 bases at V and 0 bases at J, leaving 4 bases unmatched. CDR3 coding DNA: TGTGCCATCAGGGCCGGGACAGTGAACACTGAAGCTTTCTTT. Protein: CAIRAGTVNTEAFF.

The chain employs TRBV4-1 and TRBJ2-3; TRBD1 or TRBD2 may be the D gene (5 bases each). Trimming removed 6 bases from V and 5 bases from J, with 33 bases in between. The V gene's germline CDR1 is MGHRA and CDR2 YSYEKL. This CDR3 spans 20 amino acids. CDR3 coding DNA: TGCGCCAGCAGACCAACAGTACTGTCCCGTTCTGGCAGGGAGAAAGATACGCAGTATTTT. Translated: CASRPTVLSRSGREKDTQYF.

This clonotype was recorded a few times. The chain couples TRBV7-2 to TRBJ2-3, with 8 bases fitting TRBD2. CDR1 is SGHTA, CDR2 FQGNSA, per germline. The CDR3 length is 14 residues. The V gene end was trimmed by 3 bases and the J gene end by 14 bases; junction bases not matched to a gene: 13. CDR3 protein: CASSFFRTSRAPYF. The DNA for the CDR3 is TGTGCCAGCAGCTTCTTCCGGACTAGCAGGGCCCCGTATTTT.

V is TRBV5-1 and J is TRBJ2-3; 8 nucleotides line up with TRBD2. J lost 6 bases, V lost 3 bases, and 9 bases had no gene match. Per the germline V gene, CDR1 is SGHRS and CDR2 is YFSETQ. The length of the CDR3 is 15 residues. The CDR3 nucleotides read TGCGCCAGCAGCTACGATAAGCGGGAGAGGGATACGCAGTATTTT. It is translated as CASSYDKRERDTQYF.

This clonotype was counted a few times. The chain employs TRBV7-2 and TRBJ1-1; D gene uncertain. CDR1 is SGHTA and CDR2 is FQGNSA in the germline V gene. With 7 bases removed from V and 5 bases from J, the gap between germline ends came to 8 bases. The CDR3 extends over 11 amino acids. CDR3 sequence: CASTGRTEAFF. CDR3 DNA sequence: TGTGCCAGCACCGGGAGGACTGAAGCTTTCTTT.

This chain connects TRBV29-1 to TRBJ2-3, with D hard to call. The CDR3 extends over 12 amino acids. V was shortened by 2 bases and J by 2 bases, with 5 bases between the two germline ends. Germline loops: CDR1 SQVTM, CDR2 ANQGSEA. The CDR3 loop reads CSVEQATDTQYF. The CDR3 DNA is TGCAGCGTTGAACAGGCCACAGATACGCAGTATTTT.

In its sample, this clonotype was seen once. CDR3 region: CAISGREGNYGYTF. CDR3 nucleotide sequence: TGTGCCATCAGTGGTAGGGAGGGCAACTATGGCTACACCTTC. V is TRBV10-3 and J is TRBJ1-2; D not resolved. V lost 4 bases and J 2 bases, leaving 11 bases between the germline ends. The CDR3 spans 14 residues. The germline CDR1 and CDR2 sequences are ENHRY and SYGVKD.

This clonotype was detected a few times. This sequence joins TRBV5-1 and TRBJ2-3, with TRBD2 identical over 13 bases. The CDR3 covers 19 residues. Germline V lookup: CDR1 SGHRS, CDR2 YFSETQ. The junction had 11 bases not matched to a gene; V was cut back by 4 bases and J by 0 bases. The CDR3 spells CASSQITSGRVVSTDTQYF. CDR3 in DNA: TGCGCCAGCAGCCAAATCACTAGCGGGAGGGTTGTCAGCACAGATACGCAGTATTTT.

The V gene is TRBV7-9, the J gene TRBJ2-6, with 8 bases matching TRBD1. This CDR3 contains 18 residues. The V segment lost 5 bases and the J segment 0 bases; nucleotides outside the gene matches: 9. CDR1 and CDR2 from the germline V gene are SEHNR and FQNEAQ (reference sequence). The CDR3 DNA is TGTGCCAGCAGCCGTATAAGGACAGGGAGCTCTGGGGCCAACGTCCTGACTTTC. It specifies CASSRIRTGSSGANVLTF.

This chain links TRBV18 with TRBJ2-7, with D possibly TRBD2 on 5 matching bases. Trimming removed 5 bases at V and 6 bases at J, with 14 bases between. CDR3 size: 13 residues. Germline V gene sequence: CDR1 KGHSH, CDR2 LQKENI. CDR3 residues: CASSAGGSGEQYF. The CDR3 nucleotides read TGTGCCAGCTCAGCAGGAGGAAGCGGCGAGCAGTACTTC.

V and J are TRBV24-1 and TRBJ2-5; 8 bases map to TRBD2. Germline V gene data show CDR1 as KGHDR and CDR2 as SFDVKD. The J segment lost 5 bases and the V segment lost 3 bases, leaving 4 bases of the junction unmatched. This CDR3 comprises 14 residues. The CDR3 reads CATSDSGSRETQYF. CDR3 DNA sequence: TGTGCCACCAGTGATAGCGGGAGCCGGGAGACCCAGTACTTC.

This clonotype appeared many times. V is TRBV29-1 and J is TRBJ1-2; 7 bases line up with TRBD1. The ends lost 6 bases at V and 8 bases at J; junction bases unmatched: 9. Germline assignment: CDR1 SQVTM and CDR2 ANQGSEA. The CDR3 covers 12 residues. CDR3 region: CSVEGAGGGYTF. In DNA form, the CDR3 reads TGCAGCGTGGAGGGGGCTGGGGGCGGCTACACCTTC. Variable domain in full (rest from reference TRBV29-1 and TRBJ1-2): SAVISQKPSRDICQRGTSLTIQCQVDSQVTMMFWYRQQPGQSLTLIATANQGSEATYESGFVIDKFPISRPNLTFSTLTVSNMSPEDSSIYLCSVEGAGGGYTFGSGTRLTVV.

This clonotype was observed a handful of times. The rearrangement uses TRBV5-6 and TRBJ2-1; 11 bases agree with TRBD2. The germline V gene encodes CDR1 SGHDT and CDR2 YYEEEE. This CDR3 region has 16 residues. V was clipped by 4 bases and J by 4 bases; unmatched bases: 7. CDR3 DNA: TGTGCCAGCAGCGCCTTAGCGGGAGGGCCTTACAATGAGCAGTTCTTC. Protein: CASSALAGGPYNEQFF.